The 23 T cell receptor beta chains below come from one sample, sequenced in a study of cytomegalovirus exposure and HLA in healthy donors. The PCR employed 60 Vbeta primers together with 13 Jbeta primers. Libraries were prepared by immunoSEQ multiplex PCR; TCRdb keeps only in-frame clonotypes and omits some of them. The sample lists approximately 160,000 clones, 75% to 85% occurring once. The specimen sequenced was PBMCs. The receptors shown here come from a woman in her forties or fifties in good health and CMV-seropositive.

Notes on this clone: The same CDR3 also results from other DNA sequences found in this sample. V gene TRBV6-1 combines with J gene TRBJ1-1; 7 bases are a match to TRBD1. There are 13 residues in the CDR3. The germline V gene has CDR1 MNHNS and CDR2 SASEGT. V lost 4 bases to trimming and J lost 5 bases; unmatched junction nucleotides: 4. The CDR3 is CASSGSRGTEAFF. In DNA, the CDR3 is TGTGCCAGCAGTGGTAGCAGGGGGACTGAAGCTTTCTTT.

CDR3 nucleotides: TGTGCCAGCAGCTTGGCCGGGGGGAACGAGCAGTACTTC. Protein sequence: CASSLAGGNEQYF. This chain connects TRBV5-4 to TRBJ2-7; 7 nucleotides align to TRBD2. Unmatched junction bases numbered 2, after V lost 0 bases and J lost 5 bases. From germline, CDR1 is SGHNT and CDR2 YYREEE (reference sequence). The CDR3 loop spans 13 amino acids.

The chain employs TRBV9 and TRBJ2-6; D possibly corresponds to TRBD1 (6 bases). Trimming stripped 3 bases from V and 1 base from J, with 14 bases between. This CDR3 region has 17 residues. The V gene's germline CDR1 is SGDLS and CDR2 YYNGEE. The CDR3 here is CASSGNRAWSGANVLTF. The DNA of the CDR3 is TGTGCCAGCAGCGGGAACAGGGCTTGGTCTGGGGCCAACGTCCTGACTTTC. The full variable domain, with the rest looked up from reference TRBV9 and TRBJ2-6, is DSGVTQTPKHLITATGQRVTLRCSPRSGDLSVYWYQQSLDQGLQFLIQYYNGEERAKGNILERFSAQQFPDLHSELNLSSLELGDSALYFCASSGNRAWSGANVLTFGAGSRLTVL.

V gene TRBV18 combines with J gene TRBJ1-1; 8 positions agree with TRBD1. Per germline, CDR1 KGHSH and CDR2 LQKENI. V lost 3 bases and J lost 0; bases outside the gene matches: 6. This CDR3 region has 16 residues. CDR3 nucleotide sequence: TGTGCCAGCTCACCTTGGACAGGGCGCATGAACACTGAAGCTTTCTTT. It encodes CASSPWTGRMNTEAFF.

The chain recombines TRBV10-3 with TRBJ2-3; D is possibly TRBD1 (6 bases). Trimming shortened V by 5 bases and J by 0 bases, and 9 bases separated the two germline ends. Germline CDR1 and CDR2: ENHRY and SYGVKD. CDR3 size: 14 residues. Here the CDR3 reads CAISLGQSTDTQYF. The CDR3 DNA follows: TGTGCCATCAGTCTTGGACAGAGCACAGATACGCAGTATTTT.

The genes are TRBV29-1 and TRBJ1-1; 11 positions agree with TRBD1. Germline-derived CDR1 and CDR2 are SQVTM and ANQGSEA. With V trimmed by 5 bases and J by 5 bases, 7 bases remained unmatched. The CDR3 is made up of 14 amino acids. Here the CDR3 reads CSVYGQGAETEAFF. The CDR3 region has the DNA TGCAGCGTTTACGGACAGGGGGCGGAGACTGAAGCTTTCTTT.

The V gene is TRBV9, the J gene TRBJ2-2; maybe TRBD1 (6 bases). V shed 5 bases and J shed 1 base, with 12 bases lying between them. From germline, CDR1 is SGDLS and CDR2 YYNGEE. This CDR3 has 15 residues. The chain's CDR3 is CASRVGHLNTGELFF. The CDR3 DNA is TGTGCCAGCAGGGTGGGACACTTGAACACCGGGGAGCTGTTTTTT.

The chain couples TRBV18 to TRBJ1-2; maybe TRBD1 (5 bases). Germline loops: CDR1 KGHSH, CDR2 LQKENI. V was shortened by 3 bases and J by 3 bases, with 11 bases between the two germline ends. The CDR3 is 14 residues long. Here the CDR3 DNA reads TGTGCCAGCTCACCGAACAGGCTTGACTATGGCTACACCTTC. Protein sequence: CASSPNRLDYGYTF.

The CDR3 loop reads CASSPGPLTDTQYF. In nucleotides, the CDR3 is TGTGCCAGCAGTCCGGGTCCCTTAACAGATACGCAGTATTTT. The chain couples TRBV6-1 to TRBJ2-3; D gene unclear. This CDR3 contains 14 residues. V was shortened by 5 bases and J by 3 bases, with 12 bases between the two germline ends. Germline V gene lookup returns CDR1 MNHNS and CDR2 SASEGT.

V is TRBV7-9 and J is TRBJ1-1; 7 bases are shared with TRBD1. Trimming took 5 bases from V and 8 from J; bases not matched to a gene: 5. Germline-derived CDR1 and CDR2 are SEHNR and FQNEAQ (reference sequence). CDR3 length equals 12 residues. CDR3 sequence (DNA): TGTGCCAGCAGCCAAGGGGACAGCGAAGCTTTCTTT. It yields the protein CASSQGDSEAFF.

The sample holds a few counts of this clone. The chain combines TRBV6-6 with TRBJ2-3; D perhaps matches TRBD1 (5 bases). The germline V and J ends were trimmed by 3 bases and 11 bases, with 12 bases remaining between them. The CDR3 covers 12 residues. Germline loops: CDR1 MNHNY, CDR2 SVGAGI (reference sequence). The CDR3 sequence: CASSYPGAWQYF. CDR3 nucleotide sequence: TGTGCCAGCAGTTATCCTGGGGCGTGGCAGTATTTT.

The genes are TRBV6-6 and TRBJ1-1; D remains ambiguous. Between the trimmed V and J ends, which lost 2 bases and 1 base, there was a span of 5 bases. Germline V gene sequence: CDR1 MNHNY, CDR2 SVGAGI (reference sequence). The length of the CDR3 is 13 residues. The CDR3 region is CASSYAENTEAFF. The CDR3 nucleotides read TGTGCCAGCAGTTACGCGGAGAACACTGAAGCTTTCTTT.

This clone was detected only a few times. CDR3: CASSAESQGNQPQHF. The CDR3 region has the DNA TGTGCCAGCAGTGCTGAAAGTCAGGGTAATCAGCCCCAGCATTTT. The chain recombines TRBV6-1 with TRBJ1-5; tentative D call: TRBD1 (5 bases). V was cut by 4 bases and J by 4 bases, with 14 bases left in between. The CDR3 runs 15 residues. Germline V CDR1 and CDR2: MNHNS, SASEGT.

This chain's CDR3 is CAWSLYSTYEQYF. DNA of the CDR3: TGTGCCTGGAGTCTTTACAGTACCTACGAGCAGTACTTC. This rearrangement joins TRBV30 to TRBJ2-7; D not certain. Per the germline V gene, CDR1 is GTSNPN and CDR2 is SVGIG (reference sequence). Trimming left V 2 bases short and J 2 bases short, with 10 bases between. This CDR3 region has 13 residues.

The J gene is TRBJ2-7, the V gene TRBV5-1, with a possible D match to TRBD1 (5 bases). V lost 2 bases, J lost 4 bases, and 13 bases lay in between. Germline V gene lookup returns CDR1 SGHRS and CDR2 YFSETQ. This CDR3 is 14 amino acids long. The CDR3 loop is CASSLRQGNYEQYF. The CDR3 DNA reads TGCGCCAGCAGCTTAAGGCAGGGCAATTACGAGCAGTACTTC.

This clone was seen a single time. V and J are TRBV9 and TRBJ2-2; 7 bases fit TRBD2. V lost 2 bases to trimming and J lost 5 bases; unmatched junction nucleotides: 6. Germline CDR1 and CDR2: SGDLS and YYNGEE. The length of the CDR3 is 15 residues. CDR3 sequence: CASSVGGEGTGELFF. DNA of the CDR3: TGTGCCAGCAGCGTCGGAGGGGAGGGGACCGGGGAGCTGTTTTTT.

This chain links TRBV7-3 with TRBJ2-3; weak D call: TRBD2 (5 bases). The CDR3 consists of 15 residues. Germline V gene data show CDR1 as SGHTA and CDR2 as FQGTGA. V was clipped by 0 bases and J by 0 bases, with 7 bases between them. The CDR3 sequence is CASSLTGGSTDTQYF. The CDR3 DNA reads as TGTGCCAGCAGCTTAACTGGCGGGAGCACAGATACGCAGTATTTT.

The chain carries TRBV4-1 and TRBJ2-3, with 9 bases lining up with TRBD2. This CDR3 has 18 amino acids. The V segment lost 0 bases and the J segment 1 base; nucleotides outside the gene matches: 8. The germline gives CDR1 MGHRA, CDR2 YSYEKL. CDR3 nucleotide sequence: TGCGCCAGCAGCCAAGATCCCTCCCCTAGCGGGGGCACAGATACGCAGTATTTT. Encoded protein: CASSQDPSPSGGTDTQYF.

This clone occurred a few times. The chain couples TRBV10-3 to TRBJ2-2, with D possibly TRBD2 on 6 matching bases. This CDR3 comprises 16 residues. Germline V CDR1 and CDR2: ENHRY, SYGVKD. Trimming cost V 3 bases and J 4 bases, with 15 bases left between them. This CDR3 reads CAISDVSGLPTGELFF. The CDR3 DNA follows: TGTGCCATCAGTGACGTTAGCGGTTTACCCACCGGGGAGCTGTTTTTT.

The chain uses TRBV2 and TRBJ1-2; TRBD1 agrees at 11 bases. The J segment lost 2 bases and the V segment lost 6 bases, leaving 8 bases of the junction unmatched. Germline V gives CDR1 SNHLY, CDR2 FYNNEI. The CDR3 consists of 16 residues. Here the CDR3 reads CASSSDRGPGNYGYTF. CDR3 coding DNA: TGTGCCAGCAGCTCGGACAGGGGGCCCGGGAACTATGGCTACACCTTC.

The V and J genes are TRBV6-1 and TRBJ1-1; D is uncertain. CDR3 size: 15 residues. V was cut by 10 bases and J by 1 base, with 19 bases left in between. Germline V gives CDR1 MNHNS, CDR2 SASEGT. CDR3 protein: CATWTAIYSNTEAFF. The CDR3 DNA sequence: TGTGCCACTTGGACTGCCATTTACTCGAACACTGAAGCTTTCTTT.

The chain combines TRBV5-1 with TRBJ2-7, with 14 bases identical to TRBD2. CDR1 and CDR2 (germline): SGHRS, YFSETQ. CDR3 length equals 17 residues. V was clipped by 4 bases and J by 1 base; unmatched bases: 7. CDR3 bases: TGCGCCAGCAGCCCCCGGGGGACTAGCGGGGGATCCTACGAGCAGTACTTC. Its protein is CASSPRGTSGGSYEQYF.

The chain has TRBV7-3 and TRBJ2-7; 8 bases are a match to TRBD1. CDR1 is SGHTA and CDR2 is FQGTGA in the germline V gene. V lost 5 bases and J lost 0; bases outside the gene matches: 3. The CDR3 consists of 14 residues. DNA of the CDR3: TGTGCCAGCAGCCAAGGGACAGGCTCCTACGAGCAGTACTTC. This encodes CASSQGTGSYEQYF.